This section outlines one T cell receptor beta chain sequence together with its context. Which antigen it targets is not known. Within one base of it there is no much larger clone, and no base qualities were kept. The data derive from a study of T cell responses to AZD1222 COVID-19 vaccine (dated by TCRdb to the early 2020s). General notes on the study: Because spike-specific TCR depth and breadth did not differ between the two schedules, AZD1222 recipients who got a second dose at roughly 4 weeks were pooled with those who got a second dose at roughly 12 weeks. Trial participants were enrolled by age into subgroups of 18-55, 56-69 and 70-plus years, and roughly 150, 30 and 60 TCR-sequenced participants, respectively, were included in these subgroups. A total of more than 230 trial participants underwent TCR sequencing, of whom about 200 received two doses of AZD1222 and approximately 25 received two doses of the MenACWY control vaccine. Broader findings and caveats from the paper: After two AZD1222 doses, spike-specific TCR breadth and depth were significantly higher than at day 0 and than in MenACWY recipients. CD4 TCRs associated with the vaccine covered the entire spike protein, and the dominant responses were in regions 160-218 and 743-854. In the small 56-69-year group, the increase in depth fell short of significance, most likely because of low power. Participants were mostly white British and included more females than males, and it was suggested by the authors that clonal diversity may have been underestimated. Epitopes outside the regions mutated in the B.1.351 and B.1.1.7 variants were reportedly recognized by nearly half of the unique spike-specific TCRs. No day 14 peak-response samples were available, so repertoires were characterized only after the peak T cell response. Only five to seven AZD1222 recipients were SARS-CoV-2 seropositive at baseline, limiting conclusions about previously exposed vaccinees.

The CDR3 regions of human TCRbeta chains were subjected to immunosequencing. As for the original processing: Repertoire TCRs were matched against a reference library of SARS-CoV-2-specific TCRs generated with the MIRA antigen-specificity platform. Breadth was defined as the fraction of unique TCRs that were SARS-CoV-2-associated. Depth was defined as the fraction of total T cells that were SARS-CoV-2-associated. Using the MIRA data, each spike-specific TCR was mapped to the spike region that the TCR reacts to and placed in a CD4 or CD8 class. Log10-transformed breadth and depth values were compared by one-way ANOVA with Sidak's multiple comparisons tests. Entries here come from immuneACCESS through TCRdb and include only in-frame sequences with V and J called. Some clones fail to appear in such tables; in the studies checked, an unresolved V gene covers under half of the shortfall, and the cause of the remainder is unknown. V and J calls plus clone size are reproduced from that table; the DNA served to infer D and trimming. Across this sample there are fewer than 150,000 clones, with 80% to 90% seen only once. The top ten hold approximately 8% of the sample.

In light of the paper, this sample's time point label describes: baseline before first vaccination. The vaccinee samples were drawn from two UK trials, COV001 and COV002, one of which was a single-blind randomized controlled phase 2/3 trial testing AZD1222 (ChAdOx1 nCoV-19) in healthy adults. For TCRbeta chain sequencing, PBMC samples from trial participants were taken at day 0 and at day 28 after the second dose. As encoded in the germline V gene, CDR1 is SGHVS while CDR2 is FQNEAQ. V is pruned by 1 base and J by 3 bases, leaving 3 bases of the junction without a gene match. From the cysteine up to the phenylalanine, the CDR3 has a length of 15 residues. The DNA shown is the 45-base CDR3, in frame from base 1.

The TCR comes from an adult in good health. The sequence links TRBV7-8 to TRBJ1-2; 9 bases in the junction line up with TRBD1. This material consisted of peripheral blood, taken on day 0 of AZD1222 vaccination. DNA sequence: TGTGCCAGCAGCTTAGTCACAGGGGGCGACTATGGCTACACCTTC. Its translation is CASSLVTGGDYGYTF.